Shown below are 14 T cell receptor beta chains from a single sample sequenced in a study of control samples from healthy donors and cancer patients. TCRdb keeps only in-frame clones here, not all; method: immunoSEQ multiplex PCR. The sample includes 65,000 to 85,000 clones, 87% of them seen just once. The material sequenced was PBMCs. All receptors come from a woman in her 50s with head and neck cancer.

The chain recombines TRBV7-8 with TRBJ1-1; D is unresolved. The CDR3 has 14 residues. The V end was cut by 3 bases, the J end by 0 bases, with 8 bases between. The germline V gene has CDR1 SGHVS and CDR2 FQNEAQ. CDR3 DNA: TGTGCCAGCAGCTTGTCCGGCCTGAACACTGAAGCTTTCTTT. The encoded protein is CASSLSGLNTEAFF.

The chain links TRBV6-2 or TRBV6-3 to TRBJ1-5, with 8 bases matching TRBD1. The trim removed 5 bases at V and 3 bases at J, leaving 9 bases unmatched. This CDR3 comprises 16 residues. Germline CDR1 reads MNHEY; CDR2 reads SVGEGT. For the CDR3, the DNA is TGTGCCAGCAGTCCCGGACAGGGAGGTCCCAATCAGCCCCAGCATTTT. Translation: CASSPGQGGPNQPQHF.

The genes are TRBV28 and TRBJ1-4; D gene ambiguous. From germline, CDR1 is MDHEN and CDR2 SYDVKM. Trimming stripped 3 bases from V and 8 bases from J, with 7 bases between. This CDR3 has 12 residues. CDR3 coding DNA: TGTGCCAGCAGTTTGGTAGGAGAAAAACTGTTTTTT. This gives the protein CASSLVGEKLFF.

The V gene is TRBV19, the J gene TRBJ2-6, with a possible D match to TRBD1 (6 bases). V dropped 4 bases and J dropped 1 base, with 8 bases sitting between them. The CDR3 is 15 amino acids. Germline CDR1 and CDR2: LNHDA and SQIVND (reference sequence). The CDR3: CASSTTGSGANVLTF. The CDR3 DNA reads as TGTGCCAGTAGTACCACAGGGTCTGGGGCCAACGTCCTGACTTTC.

This sequence joins TRBV28 and TRBJ2-7; TRBD2 might be the D (6 bases). Germline CDR1 reads MDHEN; CDR2 reads SYDVKM. Trimming pared 8 bases from V and 2 bases from J, leaving 13 bases between. CDR3 length: 13 amino acids. The CDR3 DNA reads TGTGCCAGCGGGATGGGGGGAACCTACGAGCAGTACTTC. Its protein product is CASGMGGTYEQYF.

The genes are TRBV19 and TRBJ1-5; D is ambiguous. Germline V CDR1 and CDR2: LNHDA, SQIVND (reference sequence). The CDR3 covers 15 residues. The V end lost 2 bases, the J end lost 2 bases, and 10 bases lay between the germline ends. CDR3 sequence reads: CASSISPRGNQPQHF. The DNA for the CDR3 is TGTGCCAGTAGTATAAGCCCACGGGGCAATCAGCCCCAGCATTTT.

The chain recombines TRBV11-3 with TRBJ2-5, with a weak D call TRBD2 (6 bases). Germline loops: CDR1 SGHNT, CDR2 YENEEA. The CDR3 consists of 17 residues. Trimming removed 3 bases at V and 1 base at J, with 18 bases between. CDR3 bases: TGTGCCAGCAGCTTGGGTTCCCTCGGGAGCGGCCAAGAGACCCAGTACTTC. This translates into CASSLGSLGSGQETQYF.

This rearrangement joins TRBV25-1 to TRBJ1-1; TRBD1 might be the D (5 bases). The germline gives CDR1 MGHDK, CDR2 SYGVNS. Trimming pared 6 bases from V and 1 base from J, leaving 9 bases between. The length of the CDR3 is 13 residues. CDR3 in DNA: TGTGCCAGCAGAGTACAGGAGAACACTGAAGCTTTCTTT. It specifies CASRVQENTEAFF. The full variable domain, rest sourced from reference TRBV25-1 and TRBJ1-1, is EADIYQTPRYLVIGTGKKITLECSQTMGHDKMYWYQQDPGMELHLIHYSYGVNSTEKGDLSSESTVSRIRTEHFPLTLESARPSHTSQYLCASRVQENTEAFFGQGTRLTVV.

The V call is TRBV18, the J call TRBJ2-2; D may be TRBD1 (6 bases). This CDR3 contains 13 residues. CDR1 is KGHSH and CDR2 is LQKENI in the germline V gene. Trimming took off 6 bases at V and 6 bases at J, with 11 bases between the two ends. In DNA, the CDR3 is TGTGCCAGCTCTCGTACAGGGTCCGGGGAGCTGTTTTTT. Translating gives CASSRTGSGELFF.

V and J are TRBV5-1 and TRBJ2-7; tentative D call: TRBD2 (6 bases). Trimming cost V 0 bases and J 1 base, with 11 bases left between them. CDR3 length: 15 residues. Germline V gives CDR1 SGHRS, CDR2 YFSETQ. The CDR3 bases are TGCGCCAGCAGCTTGGGGGGCGGGACGTCCTACGAGCAGTACTTC. It yields the protein CASSLGGGTSYEQYF.

The chain carries TRBV28 and TRBJ2-2; D is perhaps TRBD1 (6 bases). CDR1 and CDR2 (germline): MDHEN, SYDVKM. CDR3 length: 16 residues. Trimming took 8 bases from V and 4 from J, leaving 20 bases between them. CDR3 DNA: TGTGCCAGCTTCCAGGGGAGCGTCTTGGGCACCGGGGAGCTGTTTTTT. It specifies CASFQGSVLGTGELFF. Supplemented by reference TRBV28 and TRBJ2-2, the full variable domain reads DVKVTQSSRYLVKRTGEKVFLECVQDMDHENMFWYRQDPGLGLRLIYFSYDVKMKEKGDIPEGYSVSREKKERFSLILESASTNQTSMYLCASFQGSVLGTGELFFGEGSRLTVL.

The chain uses TRBV6-4 and TRBJ2-3; D is possibly TRBD1 (6 bases). This CDR3 region has 14 residues. Trimming cost V 3 bases and J 1 base, with 8 bases left between them. CDR1 and CDR2 (germline): MRHNA, SNTAGT. In nucleotides, the CDR3 is TGTGCCAGCAGTGAAAAGGGGGGCACAGATACGCAGTATTTT. This sequence encodes CASSEKGGTDTQYF.

The rearrangement links TRBV7-2 to TRBJ2-3; TRBD2 agrees at 10 bases. The CDR3 has 18 residues. V was clipped by 1 base and J by 0 bases; unmatched bases: 7. Germline V gene lookup returns CDR1 SGHTA and CDR2 FQGNSA. The CDR3 DNA reads as TGTGCCAGCAGCTTAGAGGCTAGCGGGGGCACTAGCACAGATACGCAGTATTTT. This sequence encodes CASSLEASGGTSTDTQYF.

The chain uses TRBV2 and TRBJ1-1, with 8 positions matching TRBD1. The CDR3 covers 15 residues. Germline-derived CDR1 and CDR2 are SNHLY and FYNNEI. The V segment lost 3 bases and the J segment 1 base; nucleotides outside the gene matches: 4. The CDR3 loop reads CASSDHRGGNTEAFF. DNA of the CDR3: TGTGCCAGCAGTGACCACAGGGGGGGGAACACTGAAGCTTTCTTT.